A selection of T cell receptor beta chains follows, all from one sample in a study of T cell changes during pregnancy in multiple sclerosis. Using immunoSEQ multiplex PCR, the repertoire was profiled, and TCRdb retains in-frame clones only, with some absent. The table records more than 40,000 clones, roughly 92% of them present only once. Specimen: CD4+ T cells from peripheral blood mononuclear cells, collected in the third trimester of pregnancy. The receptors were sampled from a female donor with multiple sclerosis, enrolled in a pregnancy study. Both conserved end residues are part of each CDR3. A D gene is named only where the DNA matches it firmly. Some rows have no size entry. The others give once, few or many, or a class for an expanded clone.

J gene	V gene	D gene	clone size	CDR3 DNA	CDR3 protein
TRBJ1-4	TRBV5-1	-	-	TGCGCCAGCAGCTTGGAAGGCCCGGGGGAAAAACTGTTTTTT	CASSLEGPGEKLFF
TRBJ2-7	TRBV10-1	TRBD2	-	TGCGCCAGCAGGAAACTAGCGGGAGGACCACATTGGCACGAGCAGTACTTC	CASRKLAGGPHWHEQYF
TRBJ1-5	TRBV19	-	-	TGTGCCAGTAGTATAGAGTTGGGTAGGCAGGGGAATCAGCCCCAGCATTTT	CASSIELGRQGNQPQHF
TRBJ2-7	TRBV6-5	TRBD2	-	TGTGCCACATATAGCGGGAGGGGCGAGCAGTACTTC	CATYSGRGEQYF
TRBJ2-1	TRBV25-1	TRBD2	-	TGTGCCAGCAGTGGCTTCGGACTAGCAGTCTACAATGAGCAGTTCTTC	CASSGFGLAVYNEQFF
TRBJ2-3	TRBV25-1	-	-	TGTGCCAGCAGTGAATTCTTACTCTCTAGCACAGATACGCAGTATTTT	CASSEFLLSSTDTQYF
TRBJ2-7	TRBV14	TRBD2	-	TGTGCCAGCAGCGGACGACTAGCGGGAGTCGGGGAGCAGTACTTC	CASSGRLAGVGEQYF
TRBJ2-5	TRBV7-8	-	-	TGTGCCAGCAGCTTAGTTAGGCCAGGGAGGCAAGAGACCCAGTACTTC	CASSLVRPGRQETQYF
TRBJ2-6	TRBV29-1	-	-	TGCAGCGTTGAGGAGGCCTGGGCCAACGTCCTGACTTTC	CSVEEAWANVLTF
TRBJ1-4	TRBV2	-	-	TGTGCCAGCAGTGAACTGGGGACACCTGACGGCAAACTGTTTTTT	CASSELGTPDGKLFF
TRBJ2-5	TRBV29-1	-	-	TGCAGCGTTGAAGATGCAGGGGTGGCCCAGTACTTC	CSVEDAGVAQYF
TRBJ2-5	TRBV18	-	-	TGTGCCAGCTCACGACAGGTCGAGACCCAGTACTTC	CASSRQVETQYF
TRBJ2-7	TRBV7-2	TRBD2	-	TGTGCCAGCAGCTTAGCGGGAGGGCCCTACGAGCAGTACTTC	CASSLAGGPYEQYF
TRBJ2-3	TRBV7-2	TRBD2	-	TGTGCCAGCAGCGTAAGCGGGAGTCCAGTCGATACGCAGTATTTT	CASSVSGSPVDTQYF
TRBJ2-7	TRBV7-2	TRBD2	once	TGTGCCAGCAGCTGGCGGGGTCGAGGGAGGGCTGCCGAGCAGTACTTC	CASSWRGRGRAAEQYF
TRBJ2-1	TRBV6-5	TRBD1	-	TGTGCCAGCGGGACAGGGATTCGAGATGAGCAGTTCTTC	CASGTGIRDEQFF
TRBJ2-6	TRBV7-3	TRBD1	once	TGTGCCAGCAGCCCCCGAGACAGGGGGGCTGGGGCCAACGTCCTGACTTTC	CASSPRDRGAGANVLTF
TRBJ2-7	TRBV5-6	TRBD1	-	TGTGCCAGCAGCTTGGTCCTTGGACAGGGGGCACAGGAGCAGTACTTC	CASSLVLGQGAQEQYF
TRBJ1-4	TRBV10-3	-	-	TGTGCCATCAGTACGACAGAGAACAGGGAAAAACTGTTTTTT	CAISTTENREKLFF
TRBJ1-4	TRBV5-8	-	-	TGTGCCAGCAGCCCTGGGGAACAGGGTAACGAAAAACTGTTTTTT	CASSPGEQGNEKLFF
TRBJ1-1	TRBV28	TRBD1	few	TGTGCCAGCATCCCAGGGGGGATCAATGAAGCTTTCTTT	CASIPGGINEAFF
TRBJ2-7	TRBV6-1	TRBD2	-	TGTGCCAGCAGTGAACAGCGGCTAGCGGGGCTCTACGAGCAGTACTTC	CASSEQRLAGLYEQYF
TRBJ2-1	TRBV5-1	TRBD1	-	TGCGCCAGCAGCTGGGGTACAGGGGGAGCGGAGCAGTTCTTC	CASSWGTGGAEQFF
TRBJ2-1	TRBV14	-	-	TGTGCCAGCAGCCAAGATGGTATAGATAATCCTGAGCAGTTCTTC	CASSQDGIDNPEQFF
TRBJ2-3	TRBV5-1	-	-	TGCGCCAGCAGCTTGGTGGAGGGAGATACGCAGTATTTT	CASSLVEGDTQYF
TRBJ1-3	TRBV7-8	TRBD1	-	TGTGCCAGCAGCCCCCGGACAGGGGATATTAGCCCCATATATTTT	CASSPRTGDISPIYF
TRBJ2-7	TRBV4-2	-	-	TGTGCCAGCAGCCAAGACGTGGGCAATCCCTACGAGCAGTACTTC	CASSQDVGNPYEQYF
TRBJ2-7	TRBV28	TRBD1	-	TGTGCCAGCAGTGACAGGGGGCTTTTCGAGCAGTACTTC	CASSDRGLFEQYF
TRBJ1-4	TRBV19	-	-	TGTGCCACTCGCCGGGGAGTGGATGAAAAACTGTTTTTT	CATRRGVDEKLFF
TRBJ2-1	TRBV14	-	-	TGTGCCAGCAGCCAAGAGACTCGGAACAATGAGCAGTTCTTC	CASSQETRNNEQFF
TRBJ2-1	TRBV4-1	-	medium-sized	TGCGCCAGCAGCCAAGTGGATCTAGGAATCTCCTACAATGAGCAGTTCTTC	CASSQVDLGISYNEQFF
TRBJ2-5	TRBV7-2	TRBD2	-	TGTGCCAGCAGCTTAGGGGGAGCGGGAGGATACCAAGAGACCCAGTACTTC	CASSLGGAGGYQETQYF
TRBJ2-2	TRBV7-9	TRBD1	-	TGTGCCAGCAGCTTAAGGCAGGGGGCTGTCGGGGAGCTGTTTTTT	CASSLRQGAVGELFF
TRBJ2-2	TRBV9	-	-	TGTGCCAGCAGCGTAGAACCACGGGGGGAGCTGTTTTTT	CASSVEPRGELFF
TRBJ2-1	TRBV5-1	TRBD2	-	TGCGCCAGCAGCGGCGGGACTAGCGGGAGTCGAGGGGATGAGCAGTTCTTC	CASSGGTSGSRGDEQFF
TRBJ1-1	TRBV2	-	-	TGTGCCAGCAGTGCCGGGGGATCGGCTGAAGCTTTCTTT	CASSAGGSAEAFF
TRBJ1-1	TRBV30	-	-	TGTGCCTGGAGTGTCAGGACGGGGACTGAAGCTTTCTTT	CAWSVRTGTEAFF
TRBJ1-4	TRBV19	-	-	TGTGCCAGTAGTCAACGGACAGTGAATGAAAAACTGTTTTTT	CASSQRTVNEKLFF
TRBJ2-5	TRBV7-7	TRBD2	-	TGTGCTAGCAGCTCCGTCGGGGGGAGTCAAGAGACCCAGTACTTC	CASSSVGGSQETQYF
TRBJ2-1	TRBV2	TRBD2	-	TGTGCCAGCAGCGCCCGCGGGAGCTCCTACAATGAGCAGTTCTTC	CASSARGSSYNEQFF
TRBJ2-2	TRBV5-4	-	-	TGTGCCAGCAGCTTGGCGGCGGGGGCGACCGGGGAGCTGTTTTTT	CASSLAAGATGELFF
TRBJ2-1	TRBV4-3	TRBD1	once	TGCGCCAGCAGCCAGGACAGGGGTGATGAGCAGTTCTTC	CASSQDRGDEQFF
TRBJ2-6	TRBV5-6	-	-	TGTGCCAGCAGCTTGTTGGGCAGGCTGCCTGGGGCCAACGTCCTGACTTTC	CASSLLGRLPGANVLTF
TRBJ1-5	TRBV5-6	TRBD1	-	TGTGCCAGCAGCGTGACAGGGGGCAATCAGCCCCAGCATTTT	CASSVTGGNQPQHF
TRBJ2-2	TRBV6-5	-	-	TGTGCCAGCAGTTACTCCGGCGGGGAGCTGTTTTTT	CASSYSGGELFF
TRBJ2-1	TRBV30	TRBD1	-	TGTGCCTGGAGTGGGCAGGGGGCTTTGCATGAGCAGTTCTTC	CAWSGQGALHEQFF
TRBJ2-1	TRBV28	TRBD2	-	TGTGCCAGCAGGGGGACTAGCTCCTACAATGAGCAGTTCTTC	CASRGTSSYNEQFF
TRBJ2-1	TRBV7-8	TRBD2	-	TGTGCCAGCAGCTCTAGCGGGAGATCCTACAATGAGCAGTTCTTC	CASSSSGRSYNEQFF